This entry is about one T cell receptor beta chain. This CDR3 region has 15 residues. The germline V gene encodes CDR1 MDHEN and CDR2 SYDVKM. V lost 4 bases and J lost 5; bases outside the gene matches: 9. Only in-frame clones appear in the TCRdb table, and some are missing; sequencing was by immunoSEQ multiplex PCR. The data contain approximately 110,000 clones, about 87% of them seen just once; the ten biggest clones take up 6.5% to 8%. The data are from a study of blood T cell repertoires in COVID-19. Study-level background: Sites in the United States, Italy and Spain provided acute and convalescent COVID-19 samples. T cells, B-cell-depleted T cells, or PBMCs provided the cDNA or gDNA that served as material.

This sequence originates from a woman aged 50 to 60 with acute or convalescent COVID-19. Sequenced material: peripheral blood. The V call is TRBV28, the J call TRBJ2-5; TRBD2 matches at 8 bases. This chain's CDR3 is CASSYRTGGVETQYF. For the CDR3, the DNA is TGTGCCAGCAGTTACCGGACCGGGGGGGTGGAGACCCAGTACTTC.